The T cell receptor (beta chain) described here comes from a study of PD-1 blockade in mismatch repair-deficient tumors. At the level of the study: All were previously treated, progressing patients with approximately 11 mismatch repair-deficient cancer types.

The CDR3 covers 18 residues. Assay: immunoSEQ multiplex PCR; the TCRdb copy retains only in-frame clones and omits some. The data hold around 120,000 clones, with about 88% observed a single time. The sample was peripheral blood, taken approximately 73 weeks after starting pembrolizumab. The sequence was obtained from an adult with mismatch repair-deficient cancer. The chain links TRBV21-1 to TRBJ2-7; TRBD1, the table's D call, was not compared with the DNA. TRBV21-1 has pseudogene status. Here the CDR3 reads CASSKAPYTRQGAGEQYF. The CDR3 DNA sequence: TGTGCCAGCAGCAAAGCCCCCTATACGAGACAGGGGGCTGGTGAGCAGTACTTC.